A selection of T cell receptor beta chains follows, all from one sample in a study of OX40 agonist ivuxolimab in advanced cancers. TCRdb keeps only in-frame clones here, not all; method: immunoSEQ multiplex PCR. This repertoire shows tens of thousands of clones, 82% found once; its top ten account for roughly 0.4%. Here the sequenced sample was CD4+ or CD8+ T cells sorted from blood, taken in a trial of the OX40 agonist ivuxolimab. The receptors were sampled from an adult with an advanced solid tumor such as melanoma, head and neck, liver or kidney cancer. CDR3s include the opening cysteine and the closing phenylalanine or tryptophan. Fields, in order: V gene, J gene, D gene, clone size, CDR3 protein, CDR3 DNA. A D gene is named only where the DNA matches it firmly. Part of the rows lack a size; the others show once, few, many or a class for expanded clones.

TRBV6-6,TRBJ1-1,TRBD1,.,CATAGGMNTEAFF,TGTGCCACCGCAGGGGGTATGAACACTGAAGCTTTCTTT
TRBV6-1,TRBJ1-1,.,.,CASSEATVNTEAFF,TGTGCCAGCAGTGAAGCGACGGTTAACACTGAAGCTTTCTTT
TRBV5-4,TRBJ2-3,TRBD2,.,CASSSLAGGITDTQYF,TGTGCCAGCAGCTCACTAGCGGGAGGGATCACAGATACGCAGTATTTT
TRBV19,TRBJ2-7,TRBD2,.,CASSVDQRDRNEQYF,TGTGCCAGTAGCGTAGACCAGCGGGATAGGAACGAGCAGTACTTC
TRBV2,TRBJ2-1,.,.,CASSPGADNEQFF,TGTGCCAGCAGTCCAGGGGCAGACAATGAGCAGTTCTTC
TRBV7-8,TRBJ2-7,TRBD1,once,CASSLRTGGGSYEQYF,TGTGCCAGCAGCCTAAGGACAGGGGGCGGCTCCTACGAGCAGTACTTC
TRBV7-8,TRBJ1-1,TRBD1,.,CASSPTNDRAEAFF,TGTGCCAGCAGCCCCACTAACGACAGGGCTGAAGCTTTCTTT
TRBV19,TRBJ1-5,.,once,CASSRGWLYNQPQHF,TGTGCCAGTAGCAGAGGGTGGCTATACAATCAGCCCCAGCATTTT
TRBV7-2,TRBJ2-5,.,.,CASSPTSATETQYF,TGTGCCAGCAGCCCCACTTCGGCAACGGAGACCCAGTACTTC
TRBV5-4,TRBJ2-5,TRBD2,.,CASSLEARGGETQYF,TGTGCCAGCAGCTTGGAGGCACGCGGGGGAGAGACCCAGTACTTC
TRBV9,TRBJ2-5,.,once,CASSGDGAPGETQYF,TGTGCCAGCAGCGGAGACGGGGCGCCGGGAGAGACCCAGTACTTC
TRBV11-2,TRBJ2-7,.,medium-sized,CASSLAGGRYEQYF,TGTGCCAGCAGCTTAGCTGGGGGTAGGTACGAGCAGTACTTC
TRBV2,TRBJ1-2,.,.,CASSGTAYGYTF,TGTGCCAGCAGTGGGACAGCCTATGGCTACACCTTC
TRBV5-1,TRBJ1-1,.,.,CASSVQQGSTEAFF,TGCGCCAGCAGCGTTCAACAGGGTAGTACTGAAGCTTTCTTT
TRBV18,TRBJ2-2,TRBD1,.,CASSPPGQGRTGELFF,TGTGCCAGCTCACCGCCGGGACAGGGGCGCACCGGGGAGCTGTTTTTT
TRBV19,TRBJ1-2,.,.,CASIRTAASNYGYTF,TGTGCCAGTATCCGGACAGCCGCCTCTAACTATGGCTACACCTTC
TRBV6-5,TRBJ2-7,TRBD1,.,CASSYSETGTYEQYF,TGTGCCAGCAGTTACTCGGAGACAGGGACCTACGAGCAGTACTTC
TRBV7-8,TRBJ1-2,TRBD1,once,CASSSDRAGYTF,TGTGCCAGCAGTTCAGACAGGGCTGGCTACACCTTC
TRBV27,TRBJ2-7,.,.,CASRAGGSAEQYF,TGTGCCAGCCGGGCAGGCGGTTCTGCCGAGCAGTACTTC
TRBV2,TRBJ1-2,.,.,CASKMDNYGYTF,TGTGCCAGCAAGATGGATAACTATGGCTACACCTTC
TRBV19,TRBJ2-2,.,.,CASTEGVWFTGELFF,TGTGCCAGCACCGAGGGGGTATGGTTCACCGGGGAGCTGTTTTTT
TRBV28,TRBJ2-1,.,.,CASSHRGGIYNEQFF,TGTGCCAGCAGCCACAGGGGGGGAATCTACAATGAGCAGTTCTTC
TRBV7-9,TRBJ2-1,.,.,CASSPKLRVSYNEQFF,TGTGCCAGCAGCCCTAAACTTCGGGTTTCCTACAATGAGCAGTTCTTC
TRBV29-1,TRBJ1-4,.,.,CSVEYGKLGKLFF,TGCAGCGTTGAATATGGCAAACTGGGAAAACTGTTTTTT
TRBV9,TRBJ2-2,TRBD2,.,CASSVRAGRNTGELFF,TGTGCCAGCAGCGTACGAGCGGGGAGGAACACCGGGGAGCTGTTTTTT
TRBV6-6,TRBJ1-2,TRBD1,.,CASRIFGQGQGYTF,TGTGCCAGCAGGATTTTCGGACAGGGACAAGGCTACACCTTC
TRBV6-5,TRBJ1-1,.,.,CASSFSSNTEAFF,TGTGCCAGCAGTTTTTCCAGCAACACTGAAGCTTTCTTT
TRBV10-3,TRBJ1-1,.,.,CAISESANTEAFF,TGTGCCATCAGTGAGTCGGCGAACACTGAAGCTTTCTTT
TRBV5-1,TRBJ2-3,.,many,CASSAQGRGWIDTQYF,TGCGCCAGCAGCGCCCAGGGGAGGGGTTGGATAGATACGCAGTATTTT
TRBV25-1,TRBJ1-2,.,.,CASSAQDRGPGYTF,TGTGCCAGCAGTGCCCAGGATCGAGGTCCAGGCTACACCTTC
TRBV19,TRBJ2-2,TRBD2,.,CASSAGEWASGNYLKRRELFF,TGTGCCAGTAGTGCAGGGGAATGGGCTAGCGGGAACTACCTAAAGCGGAGGGAGCTGTTTTTT
TRBV7-2,TRBJ1-1,TRBD1,.,CASSLETGDTEAFF,TGTGCCAGCAGCTTAGAGACAGGGGACACTGAAGCTTTCTTT
TRBV7-9,TRBJ1-5,.,.,CASSLGRGGGSNQPQHF,TGTGCCAGCAGCTTAGGAAGAGGAGGGGGGAGCAATCAGCCCCAGCATTTT
TRBV5-5,TRBJ2-5,.,few,CASAQTGSQTQYF,TGTGCCAGCGCCCAGACAGGTAGTCAGACCCAGTACTTC
TRBV28,TRBJ1-1,TRBD1,.,CASRIPTGTGTEAFF,TGTGCCAGCAGGATCCCGACAGGGACTGGGACTGAAGCTTTCTTT
TRBV6-1,TRBJ1-1,.,.,CASSEATVGNTEAFF,TGTGCCAGCAGTGAAGCAACGGTGGGTAACACTGAAGCTTTCTTT
TRBV5-1,TRBJ2-3,TRBD1,.,CASSLKGQGAPPDTQYF,TGCGCCAGCAGCTTGAAGGGACAGGGGGCGCCCCCAGATACGCAGTATTTT
TRBV28,TRBJ2-7,TRBD2,.,CASSSRLAGGGSYEQYF,TGTGCCAGCAGCTCTAGACTAGCGGGAGGGGGCTCCTACGAGCAGTACTTC
TRBV10-1,TRBJ1-5,TRBD1,.,CASSELDRATHQPQHF,TGCGCCAGCAGTGAACTCGACAGGGCGACCCATCAGCCCCAGCATTTT
TRBV29-1,TRBJ1-1,.,.,CTSVRFNTEAFF,TGCACCTCCGTGAGATTTAACACTGAAGCTTTCTTT
TRBV30,TRBJ2-1,TRBD2,.,CARGAGVLGNEQFF,TGTGCCCGGGGTGCGGGAGTCCTCGGAAATGAGCAGTTCTTC
TRBV6-5,TRBJ2-2,.,.,CASSLHGQPRGELFF,TGTGCCAGCAGCCTCCACGGACAGCCCCGCGGGGAGCTGTTTTTT
TRBV4-2,TRBJ2-5,TRBD2,.,CASSQETSGMETQYF,TGTGCCAGCAGCCAAGAGACTAGCGGGATGGAGACCCAGTACTTC
TRBV5-4,TRBJ2-1,.,.,CASSFLNEQFF,TGTGCCAGCAGCTTCTTGAATGAGCAGTTCTTC
TRBV27,TRBJ2-3,.,.,CASSFWTDTDTQYF,TGTGCCAGCAGTTTCTGGACTGACACAGATACGCAGTATTTT
TRBV4-1,TRBJ2-7,TRBD2,.,CASSPGTSGRYEQYF,TGCGCCAGCAGCCCCGGGACTAGCGGGAGATATGAGCAGTACTTC
TRBV30,TRBJ1-2,.,few,CAWRPPGAYGYTF,TGTGCCTGGAGACCTCCAGGGGCATATGGCTACACCTTC
TRBV18,TRBJ2-1,.,.,CATNHRVAYNEQFF,TGTGCCACCAACCACCGTGTAGCTTACAATGAGCAGTTCTTC
TRBV11-2,TRBJ2-2,.,.,CASSLRSNPGFANTGELFF,TGTGCCAGCAGCCTGAGGTCAAATCCGGGGTTCGCGAACACCGGGGAGCTGTTTTTT
TRBV10-1,TRBJ1-2,.,.,CASSRGALYGYTF,TGCGCCAGCAGTAGAGGGGCCCTCTATGGCTACACCTTC
TRBV10-3,TRBJ1-1,TRBD1,.,CATRRGQGDTEAFF,TGTGCCACGAGACGGGGACAGGGGGACACTGAAGCTTTCTTT
TRBV6-5,TRBJ2-3,.,.,CASSYTATDTQYF,TGTGCCAGCAGTTACACGGCTACCGATACGCAGTATTTT
TRBV6-1,TRBJ1-2,TRBD1,.,CASSASFTGEFGYTF,TGTGCCAGCAGTGCTAGCTTTACAGGGGAATTTGGCTACACCTTC
TRBV27,TRBJ2-5,.,.,CASSPTTGQWGTQYF,TGTGCCAGCAGTCCTACTACTGGACAGTGGGGGACCCAGTACTTC
TRBV5-1,TRBJ2-3,.,.,CASSLGGRVAGTITDTQYF,TGCGCCAGCAGCTTGGGGGGCCGTGTGGCGGGAACAATCACAGATACGCAGTATTTT
TRBV6-5,TRBJ2-7,.,.,CASSDRWSSDEQYF,TGTGCCAGCAGTGACAGGTGGTCAAGTGACGAGCAGTACTTC